A selection of T cell receptor beta chains follows, all from one sample in a study of blood T cell repertoires in COVID-19. Libraries were prepared by immunoSEQ multiplex PCR; TCRdb keeps only in-frame clonotypes and omits some of them. The data contain around 200,000 clones, 70% to 90% of them singletons. Material: peripheral blood. These receptors came from a human donor with active or convalescent COVID-19. The donor label of this sample is uncertain. Both conserved end residues are part of each CDR3. The order of the fields is J gene, clone size, V gene, CDR3 length, D gene, CDR3 DNA, CDR3 protein. D genes are given only for firm matches. The size of a clone is reported for some rows only, either as once, few or many, or as a class for expanded clones.

TRBJ1-5 once TRBV19 13 - TGTGCCAGTACCAAACAGGGTGGGTGGCCCCAGCATTTT CASTKQGGWPQHF
TRBJ2-5 - TRBV2 14 - TGTGCCAGCAGTGAGGGCAGGGTTTTAGAGACCCAGTACTTC CASSEGRVLETQYF
TRBJ2-7 - TRBV30 14 - TGTGCCTGGAACCGCTTTTCAGGGGCGTACGAGCAGTACTTC CAWNRFSGAYEQYF
TRBJ1-5 - TRBV5-3 18 - TGTGCCAGAAGCTTGGGGAACACGGGGAGGAGAGACTATCAGCCCCAGCATTTT CARSLGNTGRRDYQPQHF
TRBJ1-6 - TRBV3-1/TRBV3-2 15 - TGTGCCAGCAGCCAGGCGCCGGGAATAAACTCACCCCTCCACTTT CASSQAPGINSPLHF
TRBJ1-2 few TRBV28 12 - TGTGCCATTAAGGGGGGGAACTATGGCTACACCTTC CAIKGGNYGYTF
TRBJ1-5 many TRBV2 12 - TGTGCCAGTGGACAGCTTGAAGGCTCTTGGCATTTT CASGQLEGSWHF
TRBJ1-2 medium-sized TRBV28 16 - TGTGCCAGCAGTTTGCATTGGTTGGGGGCGGGCTATGGCTACACCTTC CASSLHWLGAGYGYTF
TRBJ2-5 - TRBV10-3 16 TRBD1 TGTGCCATCAGCGGTTCGACAGGGGATAACCAAGAGACCCAGTACTTC CAISGSTGDNQETQYF
TRBJ2-6 - TRBV5-4 16 - TGTGCCAGCAGCTCTATTGAGGTCTCCGGGGCCAACGTCCTGACTTTC CASSSIEVSGANVLTF
TRBJ2-7 - TRBV18 13 TRBD2 TGTGCCAGCTCAGGGGGGGTGAGTGACGAGCAGTACTTC CASSGGVSDEQYF
TRBJ1-5 - TRBV28 15 - TGTGCCAGCAGTGGGGGGTTGAGCCCCAATCAGCCCCAGCATTTT CASSGGLSPNQPQHF
TRBJ2-5 - TRBV9 15 - TGTGCCAGCAGCCACAGCTACAGCGGAGGGGAGACCCAGTACTTC CASSHSYSGGETQYF
TRBJ1-1 few TRBV28 14 - TGTGCCAGCAGTTTGCCCGGGGTGGCCACTGAAGCTTTCTTT CASSLPGVATEAFF